Below, 18 T cell receptor beta chains from the same sample are listed, as sequenced in a study of T cells in Graves' hyperthyroidism and ophthalmopathy. The source material, RNA transcripts, was used to amplify TCR beta CDR3 regions. A first-round RT-PCR of the TCR CDR3 used the HTBI primer set. MiXCR was run by TCRdb on the multiplex PCR reads, yielding one entry per CDR3 protein. The sample lists 560,000 or so distinct CDR3 sequences, just under 20% occurring once. The sequencing input was blood. Receptors were obtained from a man in his forties with Graves' ophthalmopathy.

This clonotype was detected a few times. The rearrangement joins TRBV9 to TRBJ2-3, with 7 bases matching TRBD2. The junction had 4 bases not matched to a gene; V was cut back by 0 bases and J by 0 bases. Germline-derived CDR1 and CDR2 are SGDLS and YYNGEE. The CDR3 contains 16 residues. The CDR3 is CASSVGLAESTDTQYF. CDR3 DNA sequence: TGTGCCAGCAGCGTAGGGCTAGCGGAGAGCACAGATACGCAGTATTTT.

There are a few counts of this clonotype. The J gene is TRBJ1-2, the V gene TRBV5-1, with a weak D call TRBD1 (6 bases). The V and J ends lost 0 bases and 6 bases respectively, with 9 bases between them. Per germline, CDR1 SGHRS and CDR2 YFSETQ. This CDR3 comprises 13 residues. The CDR3 loop is CASSLGDKNGYTF. Written as DNA, the CDR3 is TGCGCCAGCAGCTTGGGGGACAAAAATGGCTACACCTTC.

This rearrangement joins TRBV28 to TRBJ2-2; 10 nucleotides align to TRBD2. Per the germline V gene, CDR1 is MDHEN and CDR2 is SYDVKM. The trim removed 7 bases at V and 5 bases at J, leaving 7 bases unmatched. CDR3 size: 15 residues. In nucleotides, the CDR3 is TGTGCCAGCACCCCTAGCGGGAGAAGTACCGGGGAGCTGTTTTTT. This codes for CASTPSGRSTGELFF.

The table lists this clonotype with a count of one. DNA for the CDR3: TGTGCCAGCAGTTTAGGAGAGGGAACCTACGAGCAGTACTTC. Its translation is CASSLGEGTYEQYF. The chain combines TRBV12-3 or TRBV12-4 with TRBJ2-7; D perhaps matches TRBD2 (5 bases). The CDR3 runs to 14 residues. Trimming shortened V by 1 base and J by 2 bases, and 9 bases separated the two germline ends.

Ten or more counts support this clonotype. This sequence joins TRBV3-1 and TRBJ2-7, with a possible D match to TRBD1 (5 bases). Germline-derived CDR1 and CDR2 are LGHDT and YNNKEL (reference sequence). V dropped 4 bases and J dropped 6 bases, with 10 bases sitting between them. The CDR3 spans 12 residues. CDR3 bases: TGTGCCAGCAGCCGGCAAGGGGCCGAGCAGTACTTC. Residues: CASSRQGAEQYF.

This clonotype was recorded at least ten times. The chain combines TRBV5-1 with TRBJ1-5, with TRBD1 as a possible D gene (6 bases). This CDR3 is 15 amino acids long. V lost 7 bases to trimming and J lost 9 bases, with 23 bases between them. Germline V lookup: CDR1 SGHRS, CDR2 YFSETQ. The CDR3 nucleotides read TGCGCCAGCCAGACGCGACAGGCCCAGGGAAGGCCCCAGCATTTT. This encodes CASQTRQAQGRPQHF.

This clonotype has a handful of counts. This CDR3 is CASSPLGQASYEQYF. The CDR3 DNA sequence: TGTGCCAGCAGTCCCCTGGGACAGGCCTCCTACGAGCAGTACTTC. J is TRBJ2-7 and V is TRBV2; 8 bases align to TRBD1. Germline V gene sequence: CDR1 SNHLY, CDR2 FYNNEI. J was trimmed by 0 bases and V by 5 bases; bases with no gene match: 6. This CDR3 is built from 15 residues.

This clonotype was seen repeatedly, ten times or more. The CDR3 DNA reads as TGTGCCAGCAGACGACAGGGAGCGGTGAACACTGAAGCTTTCTTT. Translation: CASRRQGAVNTEAFF. The chain employs TRBV6-1 and TRBJ1-1, with 7 bases identical to TRBD1. This CDR3 has 15 amino acids. V lost 6 bases and J lost 0; bases outside the gene matches: 7. The germline V gene has CDR1 MNHNS and CDR2 SASEGT.

This chain links TRBV9 with TRBJ2-3; no reliable D call. CDR3 length: 15 residues. The V and J ends lost 0 bases and 5 bases respectively, with 13 bases between them. Per germline, CDR1 SGDLS and CDR2 YYNGEE. CDR3 protein: CASSVDSSRRDTQYF. CDR3 sequence (DNA): TGTGCCAGCAGCGTAGATTCCTCCCGGAGAGATACGCAGTATTTT.

The chain links TRBV4-2 to TRBJ2-5; D call uncertain. The germline V gene encodes CDR1 LGHNA and CDR2 YNFKEQ. The germline V and J ends were trimmed by 2 bases and 2 bases, with 21 bases remaining between them. The CDR3 runs to 18 residues. The CDR3 DNA sequence: TGTGCCAGCAGCCAACTTAACAGTGGAAAGGAGAAGCAAGAGACCCAGTACTTC. Translated, it gives CASSQLNSGKEKQETQYF.

Many counts were recorded for this clonotype. CDR3 nucleotides: TGTGCCAGCAGCTTAGGCGTAGGCAGTGAGCAGTTCTTC. Residues: CASSLGVGSEQFF. The V and J genes are TRBV11-2 and TRBJ2-1, with no clear D. The CDR3 length is 13 residues. Germline V gene data show CDR1 as SGHAT and CDR2 as FQNNGV. The V end was cut by 1 base, the J end by 9 bases, with 10 bases between.

This clonotype was picked up many times. The gene calls are TRBV7-9 and TRBJ2-1, with 8 bases identical to TRBD2. Germline CDR1 is SEHNR and CDR2 is FQNEAQ (reference sequence). The CDR3 length is 16 residues. V trimming: 6 bases; J trimming: 0 bases; junction bases outside the gene matches: 7. CDR3 DNA sequence: TGTGCCAGCAGGCCCTCTCGGGAGGGCTCCTACAATGAGCAGTTCTTC. This sequence encodes CASRPSREGSYNEQFF.

This clonotype was recorded at least ten times. The rearrangement uses TRBV18 and TRBJ2-1, with 7 bases lining up with TRBD2. CDR1 is KGHSH, CDR2 LQKENI, per germline. The length of the CDR3 is 15 residues. V trimming: 4 bases; J trimming: 6 bases; junction bases outside the gene matches: 9. The CDR3 spells CASSLGLDGSNEQFF. The DNA of the CDR3 is TGTGCCAGCTCACTAGGACTAGACGGGAGCAATGAGCAGTTCTTC.

This clonotype was seen more than once but under ten times. The chain uses TRBV5-5 and TRBJ2-5; the D gene is possibly TRBD2 (6 bases). V shed 2 bases and J shed 5 bases, with 13 bases lying between them. CDR3 length: 14 amino acids. The germline V gene encodes CDR1 SGHKS and CDR2 YYEKEE (reference sequence). In nucleotides, the CDR3 is TGTGCCAGCAGCTTAGGTGAAGGGAGGGAGACCCAGTACTTC. This translates into CASSLGEGRETQYF.

The V gene is TRBV5-1, the J gene TRBJ2-7; either TRBD1 or TRBD2 may supply D (5 bases each). Per the germline V gene, CDR1 is SGHRS and CDR2 is YFSETQ. CDR3 length equals 15 residues. Trimming took off 2 bases at V and 1 base at J, with 13 bases between the two ends. The CDR3 loop is CASSFDGTISYEQYF. DNA of the CDR3: TGCGCCAGCAGCTTTGATGGGACGATTTCCTACGAGCAGTACTTC.

This clonotype was recorded many times. The chain recombines TRBV20-1 with TRBJ2-3, with 10 bases matching TRBD2. Germline V CDR1 and CDR2: DFQATT, SNEGSKA (reference sequence). The J segment lost 5 bases and the V segment lost 6 bases, leaving 8 bases of the junction unmatched. The CDR3 covers 14 residues. The CDR3 nucleotides are TGCAGTGCAAAAGCGGGAGGGCCTAGAGATACGCAGTATTTT. Protein sequence: CSAKAGGPRDTQYF.

At least ten counts were recorded for this clonotype. The chain links TRBV9 to TRBJ2-2; 7 bases are shared with TRBD1. The CDR3 length is 14 residues. Germline V lookup: CDR1 SGDLS, CDR2 YYNGEE. The junction had 5 bases not matched to a gene; V was cut back by 5 bases and J by 4 bases. The CDR3 region has the DNA TGTGCCAGCAGTCATACAGGGGTCACCGGGGAGCTGTTTTTT. It yields the protein CASSHTGVTGELFF. The variable domain in full, with the rest retrieved from reference TRBV9 and TRBJ2-2, is DSGVTQTPKHLITATGQRVTLRCSPRSGDLSVYWYQQSLDQGLQFLIQYYNGEERAKGNILERFSAQQFPDLHSELNLSSLELGDSALYFCASSHTGVTGELFFGEGSRLTVL.

This clonotype was observed a few times. The rearrangement uses TRBV19 and TRBJ2-7; D may be TRBD1 or TRBD2 (6 bases each). In germline, CDR1 is LNHDA, CDR2 SQIVND (reference sequence). Trimming removed 6 bases from V and 1 base from J, with 10 bases in between. This CDR3 region has 13 residues. CDR3 in DNA: TGTGCCAGTAGAAAGGGGGGATCCTACGAGCAGTACTTC. Translated: CASRKGGSYEQYF.